This T cell receptor beta chain was sequenced for a study of cytomegalovirus exposure and HLA in healthy donors. Study context: Most genotyped donors, approximately 81% of about 400, had Caucasian-associated genetic ancestry.

The study's findings and limits: In a later analysis, a missense DCLRE1C variant was linked to TCR beta V- and J-gene trimming.

J lost 4 bases, V lost 3 bases, and 4 bases had no gene match. The CDR3 has 15 residues. Germline assignment: CDR1 GTSNPN and CDR2 SVGIG (reference sequence). The primer mix had 60 Vbeta and 13 Jbeta primers. Assay: immunoSEQ multiplex PCR; the TCRdb copy retains only in-frame clones and omits some. The sample includes around 160,000 clones. As regards this clone: The antigen is not known.

Sequencing was carried out using PBMCs. The receptor comes from a woman in her forties or fifties in good health and CMV-seronegative. The rearrangement links TRBV30 to TRBJ1-3; TRBD1 matches at 12 bases. CDR3 loop: CAWSPGQGAGNTIYF. In nucleotides, the CDR3 is TGTGCCTGGAGCCCGGGACAGGGGGCCGGAAACACCATATATTTT.